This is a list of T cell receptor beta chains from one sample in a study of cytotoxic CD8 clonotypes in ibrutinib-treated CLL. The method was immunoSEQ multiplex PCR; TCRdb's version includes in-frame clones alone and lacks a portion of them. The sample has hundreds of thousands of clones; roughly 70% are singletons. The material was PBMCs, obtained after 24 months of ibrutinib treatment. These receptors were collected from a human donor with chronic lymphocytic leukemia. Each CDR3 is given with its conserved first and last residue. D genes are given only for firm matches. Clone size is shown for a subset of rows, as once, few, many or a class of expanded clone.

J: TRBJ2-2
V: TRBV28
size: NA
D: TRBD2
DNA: TGTGCCAGCAGTGACTCCTCGGGACTACCCACCGGGGAGCTGTTTTTT
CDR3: CASSDSSGLPTGELFF

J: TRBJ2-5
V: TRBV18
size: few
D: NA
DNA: TGTGCCAGCTCACCACCCCATCTGGGGGAGACCCAGTACTTC
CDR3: CASSPPHLGETQYF

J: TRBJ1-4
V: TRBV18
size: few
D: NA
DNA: TGTGCCAGCTCACCACCATCAACTAATGAAAAACTGTTTTTT
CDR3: CASSPPSTNEKLFF

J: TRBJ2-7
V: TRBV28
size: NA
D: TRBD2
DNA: TGTGCCAGCAGCGGGAGGCTGCTCTACGAGCAGTACTTC
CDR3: CASSGRLLYEQYF

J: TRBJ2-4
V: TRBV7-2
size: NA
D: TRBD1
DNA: TGTGCCAGCAGCTTAGCGACCGGGACAGAAAACATTCAGTACTTC
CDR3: CASSLATGTENIQYF

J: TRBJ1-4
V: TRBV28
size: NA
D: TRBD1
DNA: TGTGCCAGCAGTTCCGGCAGGGGGAGAGAAAAACTGTTTTTT
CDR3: CASSSGRGREKLFF

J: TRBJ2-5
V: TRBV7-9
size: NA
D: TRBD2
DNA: TGTGCCAGTAAGCTAGCGGGAGAGGAGACCCAGTACTTC
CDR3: CASKLAGEETQYF

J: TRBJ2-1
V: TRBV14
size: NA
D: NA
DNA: TGTGCCAGCAGCCAAGGAGCTGGGGGCAATGAGCAGTTCTTC
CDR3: CASSQGAGGNEQFF

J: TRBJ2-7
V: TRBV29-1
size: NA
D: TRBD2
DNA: TGCAGCGCCGGGGAGGGCTCCTACGAGCAGTACTTC
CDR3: CSAGEGSYEQYF

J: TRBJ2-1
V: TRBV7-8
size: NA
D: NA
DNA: TGTGCCAGCAGCTTAGCGGGCAGTGAGCAGTTCTTC
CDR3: CASSLAGSEQFF

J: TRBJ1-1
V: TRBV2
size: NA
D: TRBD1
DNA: TGTGCCAGCAGTGGGGACAGGGGACGGAACACTGAAGCTTTCTTT
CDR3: CASSGDRGRNTEAFF

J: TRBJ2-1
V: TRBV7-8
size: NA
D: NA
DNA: TGTGCCAGCAGCTTAGGTCGAGCGGGTGGGATCAATGAGCAGTTCTTC
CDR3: CASSLGRAGGINEQFF

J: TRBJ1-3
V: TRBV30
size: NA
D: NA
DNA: TGTGCCTGGAGTGAGGAGAGTAACACCATATATTTT
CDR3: CAWSEESNTIYF

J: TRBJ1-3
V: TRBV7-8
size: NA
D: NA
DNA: TGTGCCAGCAGCGAGGGGACTGGAAACACCATATATTTT
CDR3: CASSEGTGNTIYF

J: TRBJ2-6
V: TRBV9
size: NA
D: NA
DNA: TGTGCCAGCAGCGTAGCTCCAGGGGCGAACTCTGGGGCCAACGTCCTGACTTTC
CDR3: CASSVAPGANSGANVLTF

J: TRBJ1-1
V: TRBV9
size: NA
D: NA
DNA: TGTGCCAGCAGCCGGTCGGACACTGAAGCTTTCTTT
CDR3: CASSRSDTEAFF

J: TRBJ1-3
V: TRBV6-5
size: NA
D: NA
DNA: TGTGCCACGATGGTGGGGTTTGGAAACACCATATATTTT
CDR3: CATMVGFGNTIYF

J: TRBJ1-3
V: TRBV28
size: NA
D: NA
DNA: TGTGCCAGCAGGACCGCCTTTTCGGGCTCTGGAAACACCATATATTTT
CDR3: CASRTAFSGSGNTIYF

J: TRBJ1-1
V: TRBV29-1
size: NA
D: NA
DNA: TGCAGCGTCCACGGGGGTGCTGAAGCTTTCTTT
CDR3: CSVHGGAEAFF

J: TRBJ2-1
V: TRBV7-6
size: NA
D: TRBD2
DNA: TGTGCCAGCAGCTTCTTTCTTTGGCGGGAGGGCTCCTACAATGAGCAGTTCTTC
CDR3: CASSFFLWREGSYNEQFF

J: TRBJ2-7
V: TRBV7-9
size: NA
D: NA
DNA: TGTGCCAGCAGCCCCAGGGACATTTACGAGCAGTACTTC
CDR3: CASSPRDIYEQYF

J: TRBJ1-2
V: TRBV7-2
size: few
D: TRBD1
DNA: TGTGCCAGCAGCCGAGGGACAGATTGGACTGTCGGCTACACCTTC
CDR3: CASSRGTDWTVGYTF

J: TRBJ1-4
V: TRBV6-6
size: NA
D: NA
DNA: TGTGCCAGCCAGGGAGGAGAAAAACTGTTTTTT
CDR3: CASQGGEKLFF

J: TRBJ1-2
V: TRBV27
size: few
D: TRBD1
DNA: TGTGCCAGCAGTTGGACAGGGGGTCAGTATGGCTACACCTTC
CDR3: CASSWTGGQYGYTF

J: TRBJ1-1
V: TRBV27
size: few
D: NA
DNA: TGTGCCAGCAGTTTATCAGGGACCTTGAACACTGAAGCTTTCTTT
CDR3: CASSLSGTLNTEAFF

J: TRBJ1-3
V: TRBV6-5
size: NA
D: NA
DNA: TGTGCCAGCAGTTACGGGGCAGCTGCTAACACCATATATTTT
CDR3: CASSYGAAANTIYF

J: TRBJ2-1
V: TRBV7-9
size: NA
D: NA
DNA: TGTGCCAGGGGGGACGGGTACAATGAGCAGTTCTTC
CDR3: CARGDGYNEQFF

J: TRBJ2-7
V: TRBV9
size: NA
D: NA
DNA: TGTGCCAGCAGCGTAGGCCCCAGGCCTACCTACGAGCAGTACTTC
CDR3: CASSVGPRPTYEQYF

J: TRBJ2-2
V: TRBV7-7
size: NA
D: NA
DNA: TGTGCTAGCAGCTTAATCGCGGCTTCCGGGGAGCTGTTTTTT
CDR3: CASSLIAASGELFF

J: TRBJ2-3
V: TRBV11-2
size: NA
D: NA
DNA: TGTGCCAGCAGCTTAAGCCGACAGGCTCATACGCAGTATTTT
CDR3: CASSLSRQAHTQYF

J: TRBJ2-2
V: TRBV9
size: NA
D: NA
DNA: TGTGCCAGCAGCGCCGGGACTCGCCAACCCGGGGAGCTGTTTTTT
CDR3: CASSAGTRQPGELFF

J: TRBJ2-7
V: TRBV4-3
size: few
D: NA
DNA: TGCGCCAGCAGACCGCCCAGGGCCTCCTACGAGCAGTACTTC
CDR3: CASRPPRASYEQYF

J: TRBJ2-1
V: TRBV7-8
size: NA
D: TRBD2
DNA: TGTGCCAGCGGGACTAGCGGCAATGAGCAGTTCTTC
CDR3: CASGTSGNEQFF

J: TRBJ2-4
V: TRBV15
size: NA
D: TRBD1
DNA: TGTGCCACCAGCAGGGGGCAGGGGGAAGGCATTCAGTACTTC
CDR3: CATSRGQGEGIQYF

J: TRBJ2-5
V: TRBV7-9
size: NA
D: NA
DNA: TGTGCCAGCAGCTTAGCGGACCGGACCCAGTACTTC
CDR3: CASSLADRTQYF

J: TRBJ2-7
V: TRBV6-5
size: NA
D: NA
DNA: TGTGCCAGCAGTCAGGCGGGCGCGTCCTACGAGCAGTACTTC
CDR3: CASSQAGASYEQYF

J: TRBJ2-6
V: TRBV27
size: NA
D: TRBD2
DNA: TGTGCCAGCAGTTTTGGGACTAGCGGGATAGCAGGGGCCAACGTCCTGACTTTC
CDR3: CASSFGTSGIAGANVLTF

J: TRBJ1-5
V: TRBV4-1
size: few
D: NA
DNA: TGCGCCAGCAGCAAAGACGGAGGCAATCAGCCCCAGCATTTT
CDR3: CASSKDGGNQPQHF

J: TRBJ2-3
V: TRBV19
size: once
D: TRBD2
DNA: TGTGCCAGTAGTAGCCCCCTCGGGCTAGCGGAGAGCACAGATACGCAGTATTTT
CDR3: CASSSPLGLAESTDTQYF

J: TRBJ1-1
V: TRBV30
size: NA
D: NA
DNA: TGTGCCTGGGCCGGGGGCGCGAACACTGAAGCTTTCTTT
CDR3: CAWAGGANTEAFF

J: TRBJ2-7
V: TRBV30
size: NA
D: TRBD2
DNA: TGTGCCTGGAATTGGGGGGGGACCGAGCAGTACTTC
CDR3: CAWNWGGTEQYF

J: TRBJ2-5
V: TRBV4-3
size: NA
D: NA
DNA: TGCGCCAGCCTAACCGATTTTGGGACCCAGTACTTC
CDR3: CASLTDFGTQYF

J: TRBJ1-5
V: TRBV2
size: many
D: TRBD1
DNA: TGTGCCAGCAGTGTAGGGGGCTACAATCAGCCCCAGCATTTT
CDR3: CASSVGGYNQPQHF

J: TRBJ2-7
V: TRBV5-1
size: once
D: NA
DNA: TGCGCCAGCAGCTTGGTTCCGGAAACAGCCTACGAGCAGTACTTC
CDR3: CASSLVPETAYEQYF

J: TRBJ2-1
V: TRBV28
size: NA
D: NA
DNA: TGTGCCAGCAGTCCCCGCGCCGACAATGAGCAGTTCTTC
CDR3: CASSPRADNEQFF

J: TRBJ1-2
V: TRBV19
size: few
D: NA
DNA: TGTGCCAGTAGTATCCTGGCGGGCGGCTACACCTTC
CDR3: CASSILAGGYTF

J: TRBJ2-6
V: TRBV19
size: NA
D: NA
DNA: TGTGCCAGTAGTATTTGGGTGGGCGCGGAGATATCTTCCCACTCCTCTGGGGCCAACGTCCTGACTTTC
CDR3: CASSIWVGAEISSHSSGANVLTF

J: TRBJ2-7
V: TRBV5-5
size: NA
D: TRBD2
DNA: TGTGCCAGCAGCTTGATACTAGCGGGAGGCTACGAGCAGTACTTC
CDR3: CASSLILAGGYEQYF

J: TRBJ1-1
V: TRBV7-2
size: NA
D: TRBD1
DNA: TGTGCCAGCAGCTTAAGGTTGGGACAGATGAACACTGAAGCTTTCTTT
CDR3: CASSLRLGQMNTEAFF

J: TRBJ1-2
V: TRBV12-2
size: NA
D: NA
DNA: TGTGCAAGTCGCTTAGCTTCCGGACAGCCAGGACTTAGTAGAGAGGGCTATGGCTACACCTTC
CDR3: CASRLASGQPGLSREGYGYTF

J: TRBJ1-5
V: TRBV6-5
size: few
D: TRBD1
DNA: TGTGCCAGCAGCCAGGACAGGGTGGGCAATCAGCCCCAGCATTTT
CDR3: CASSQDRVGNQPQHF

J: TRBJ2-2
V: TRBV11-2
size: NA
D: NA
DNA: TGTGCCAGCAGCTTTAGCGGGAACACCGGGGAGCTGTTTTTT
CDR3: CASSFSGNTGELFF

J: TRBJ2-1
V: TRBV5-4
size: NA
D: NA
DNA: TGTGCCAGCAGCTTGGGCCAGGCCGATGAGCAGTTCTTC
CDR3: CASSLGQADEQFF

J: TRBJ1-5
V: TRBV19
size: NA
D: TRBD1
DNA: TGTGCCAGTAGTAATACGGCCGGGACAGGGGGCTTTAGCAATCAGCCCCAGCATTTT
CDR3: CASSNTAGTGGFSNQPQHF

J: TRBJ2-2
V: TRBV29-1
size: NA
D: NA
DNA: TGCAGCGCCCCCGGGTACGACGCCGGGGAGCTGTTTTTT
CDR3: CSAPGYDAGELFF

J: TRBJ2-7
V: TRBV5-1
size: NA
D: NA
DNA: TGCGCCAGCAGGCGGGACGTCTACGAGCAGTACTTC
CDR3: CASRRDVYEQYF